These 20 T cell receptor beta chains came from one sample sequenced in a study of response to subunit inactivated influenza vaccine. In TCRdb, the RT-PCR reads were re-called with MiXCR into one record per CDR3 protein. Among about 540,000 distinct CDR3 sequences, 12% to 15% were seen once, and the ten largest hold around 10%. The sample was PBMCs from blood, taken 11 to 12 days after vaccination. The receptors derive from a man aged 45 to 65 who received an inactivated influenza vaccine.

This clonotype came up a few times. The chain links TRBV5-4 to TRBJ2-1; 12 bases agree with TRBD2. Germline V gene data show CDR1 as SGHNT and CDR2 as YYREEE (reference sequence). The junction had 4 bases not matched to a gene; V was cut back by 0 bases and J by 9 bases. CDR3 length: 15 amino acids. The CDR3 bases are TGTGCCAGCAGCTTGGAGCTAGCGGGAGGGAGTGAGCAGTTCTTC. Residues: CASSLELAGGSEQFF.

This clonotype was counted many times. The chain carries TRBV20-1 and TRBJ1-1; D possibly corresponds to TRBD1 (6 bases). The CDR3 consists of 12 residues. Germline CDR1 reads DFQATT; CDR2 reads SNEGSKA (reference sequence). V was trimmed by 6 bases and J by 5 bases, leaving 13 bases between them. CDR3 sequence: CSASERGTEAFF. The CDR3 nucleotides are TGCAGTGCCAGCGAAAGGGGGACTGAAGCTTTCTTT.

The chain carries TRBV4-3 and TRBJ2-5; D may be TRBD2 (6 bases). The CDR3 runs to 15 residues. V was pared by 0 bases and J by 4 bases, with 12 bases between. Germline V CDR1 and CDR2: LGHNA, YSLEER. The chain's CDR3 is CASSQDRLARETQYF. CDR3 sequence (DNA): TGCGCCAGCAGCCAAGATCGTCTAGCGAGAGAGACCCAGTACTTC.

This clonotype was picked up a small number of times. The chain has TRBV20-1 and TRBJ2-1; 10 nucleotides line up with TRBD2. Germline CDR1 reads DFQATT; CDR2 reads SNEGSKA (reference sequence). The CDR3 length is 14 residues. J was trimmed by 7 bases and V by 3 bases; bases with no gene match: 6. The CDR3 coding sequence is TGCAGTGCTAGTGGGGCTAGCGGGAGTAATGAGCAGTTCTTC. Encoded protein: CSASGASGSNEQFF.

This clonotype was counted only a few times. This chain uses TRBV14 with TRBJ2-2, with 8 positions matching TRBD1. CDR1 is SGHDN, CDR2 FVKESK, per germline. The CDR3 is 16 amino acids. J lost 6 bases, V lost 3 bases, and 9 bases had no gene match. CDR3 in amino acids: CASSHLLRGRAGELFF. Written as DNA, the CDR3 is TGTGCCAGCAGCCACCTTCTCAGGGGGCGCGCCGGGGAGCTGTTTTTT.

This clonotype was detected only a few times. The rearrangement joins TRBV6-2 or TRBV6-3 to TRBJ2-2, with 9 bases aligning to TRBD1. There are 15 residues in the CDR3. CDR1 and CDR2 (germline): MNHEY, SVGEGT. V gave up 7 bases and J gave up 6 bases; unmatched junction bases: 9. The CDR3 region has the DNA TGTGCCAGCACCGGGACAGGGAGTTGGGCCGGGGAGCTGTTTTTT. This encodes CASTGTGSWAGELFF.

The V gene is TRBV5-1, the J gene TRBJ1-1; D not certain. The germline V and J ends were trimmed by 0 bases and 1 base, with 22 bases remaining between them. Germline V gene lookup returns CDR1 SGHRS and CDR2 YFSETQ. This CDR3 comprises 19 residues. The CDR3 loop reads CASSLGYLPEGFWNTEAFF. The DNA for the CDR3 is TGCGCCAGCAGCTTGGGATACTTGCCGGAGGGCTTTTGGAACACTGAAGCTTTCTTT.

This chain joins TRBV11-2 and TRBJ2-6; D is undetermined. Trimming shortened V by 5 bases and J by 0 bases, and 14 bases separated the two germline ends. The germline V gene encodes CDR1 SGHAT and CDR2 FQNNGV. The CDR3 is 17 residues long. This CDR3 is CASSLRLQSSGANVLTF. The CDR3 coding sequence is TGTGCCAGCAGCCTACGCCTGCAGAGCTCTGGGGCCAACGTCCTGACTTTC.

The rearrangement joins TRBV20-1 to TRBJ2-5; possibly TRBD2 for D (6 bases). The CDR3 runs 15 residues. V gave up 0 bases and J gave up 2 bases, with 13 bases separating them. The germline V gene has CDR1 DFQATT and CDR2 SNEGSKA (reference sequence). CDR3 DNA sequence: TGCAGTGCTAGAGATCTCGCGGGACGACAAGAGACCCAGTACTTC. It translates to CSARDLAGRQETQYF.

This clonotype has more than one count but fewer than ten. The chain joins TRBV27 to TRBJ2-3, with D maybe TRBD2 (5 bases). CDR1 is MNHEY and CDR2 is SMNVEV in the germline V gene (reference sequence). Trimming left V 3 bases short and J 2 bases short, with 12 bases between. The length of the CDR3 is 15 residues. CDR3 amino acids: CASSFRGANTDTQYF. Here the CDR3 DNA reads TGTGCCAGCAGTTTTCGGGGAGCGAACACAGATACGCAGTATTTT.

CDR3 bases: TGTGCCAGCAGTGAATCGAGCGGGGGGCCATATACGCAGTATTTT. It translates to CASSESSGGPYTQYF. The chain uses TRBV2 and TRBJ2-3; 9 positions agree with TRBD2. The CDR3 runs to 15 residues. V was clipped by 2 bases and J by 7 bases; unmatched bases: 7. Germline-derived CDR1 and CDR2 are SNHLY and FYNNEI.

This clonotype appeared a few times. CDR3 residues: CASSQGFWDSPLHF. CDR3 nucleotides: TGTGCCAGCAGCCAAGGGTTTTGGGATTCACCCCTCCACTTT. The V and J genes are TRBV14 and TRBJ1-6; D call uncertain. V was shortened by 1 base and J by 8 bases, with 9 bases between the two germline ends. The CDR3 has 14 amino acids. Per germline, CDR1 SGHDN and CDR2 FVKESK.

This clonotype came up a few times. This chain links TRBV10-3 with TRBJ1-5; 8 nucleotides match TRBD1. From germline, CDR1 is ENHRY and CDR2 SYGVKD. Trimming cost V 0 bases and J 4 bases; bases outside gene matches: 2. This CDR3 is 15 amino acids long. The CDR3 nucleotides read TGTGCCATCAGTGAGTCGGGACAGGATAATCAGCCCCAGCATTTT. Its translation: CAISESGQDNQPQHF.

The V gene is TRBV7-2, the J gene TRBJ2-3, with D perhaps TRBD2 (6 bases). The ends were cut back, 0 bases at V and 6 bases at J, with 16 bases in the middle. Germline V gene data show CDR1 as SGHTA and CDR2 as FQGNSA. The CDR3 contains 16 residues. The CDR3 protein is CASSLAEGGPGDTQYF. In DNA, the CDR3 is TGTGCCAGCAGCTTAGCGGAAGGAGGGCCGGGCGATACGCAGTATTTT.

This clonotype was seen a handful of times. CDR3 residues: CSARSSHHLYEQYF. As DNA, the CDR3 is TGCAGTGCTAGATCCTCCCATCATCTATACGAGCAGTACTTC. The chain employs TRBV20-1 and TRBJ2-7; D gene ambiguous. This CDR3 is built from 14 residues. CDR1 is DFQATT, CDR2 SNEGSKA, per germline (reference sequence). Trimming removed 2 bases at V and 4 bases at J, with 15 bases between.

Only a few counts were recorded for this clonotype. The rearrangement links TRBV7-8 to TRBJ1-5; 9 bases fit TRBD1. CDR1 SGHVS and CDR2 FQNEAQ come from the germline V gene. Unmatched junction bases numbered 5, after V lost 2 bases and J lost 6 bases. The CDR3 spans 15 residues. This CDR3 reads CASSLNRGRGQPQHF. CDR3 DNA sequence: TGTGCCAGCAGCTTAAACAGGGGGCGAGGTCAGCCCCAGCATTTT.

This clonotype has only a few counts. V is TRBV11-2 and J is TRBJ2-2; TRBD2 agrees at 7 bases. CDR3 length: 14 residues. Trimming took 7 bases from V and 4 from J; bases not matched to a gene: 6. Germline V gene data show CDR1 as SGHAT and CDR2 as FQNNGV. CDR3 protein: CASKLLATTGELFF. The CDR3, as DNA: TGTGCCAGCAAATTACTAGCGACCACCGGGGAGCTGTTTTTT.

This clonotype has just a few counts. This sequence joins TRBV6-2 or TRBV6-3 and TRBJ2-2; D uncertain. V was cut by 4 bases and J by 8 bases, with 5 bases left in between. The CDR3 is 11 amino acids. Per the germline V gene, CDR1 is MNHEY and CDR2 is SVGEGT. CDR3 bases: TGTGCCAGCAGTTTCGAGGGGGAGCTGTTTTTT. It translates to CASSFEGELFF.

This clonotype occurred a few times. V usage is TRBV6-4 and J usage is TRBJ1-2; a weak D match, TRBD1 (6 bases). Trimming removed 6 bases at V and 2 bases at J, with 16 bases between. CDR3 length: 15 amino acids. CDR1 is MRHNA and CDR2 is SNTAGT in the germline V gene. CDR3 residues: CASSETGTPNYGYTF. Here the CDR3 DNA reads TGTGCCAGCAGCGAAACAGGGACCCCCAACTATGGCTACACCTTC.

At least ten counts were recorded for this clonotype. The chain combines TRBV28 with TRBJ2-1; D unresolved. The V gene's germline CDR1 is MDHEN and CDR2 SYDVKM. The CDR3 extends over 15 amino acids. The V end was cut by 6 bases, the J end by 0 bases, with 12 bases between. CDR3 DNA: TGTGCCAGCAGCCGGCTAGACTTCTCCTACAATGAGCAGTTCTTC. The encoded protein is CASSRLDFSYNEQFF. The full variable domain, in which reference TRBV28 and TRBJ2-1 provide the parts outside the CDR3, is DVKVTQSSRYLVKRTGEKVFLECVQDMDHENMFWYRQDPGLGLRLIYFSYDVKMKEKGDIPEGYSVSREKKERFSLILESASTNQTSMYLCASSRLDFSYNEQFFGPGTRLTVL.